What follows are 2 T cell receptor beta chains derived from one specimen sequenced in a study of CD8+CD57+ T cells in acquired aplastic anemia. Genomic DNA templated the TCR beta VDJ and CDR3 profiling. A single record per CDR3 protein comes from TCRdb applying MiXCR to the reads. Among 200,000 or so distinct CDR3 sequences listed, 55% to 70% were seen once. The sequenced sample was sorted CD4+, CD8+, or CD8+CD57+ T cells (not recorded which) from PBMCs. The receptors derive from a human donor with severe aplastic anemia or a healthy control (not recorded which).

Many counts were recorded for this clonotype. The genes are TRBV5-8 and TRBJ2-3; 7 bases are a match to TRBD2. From germline, CDR1 is SGHTS and CDR2 YDEGEE. This CDR3 has 14 amino acids. The trim removed 4 bases at V and 3 bases at J, leaving 5 bases unmatched. CDR3 bases: TGTGCCAGCAGCGCTTGGGGGGGAACAGATACGCAGTATTTT. Translated: CASSAWGGTDTQYF. Variable domain in full (rest from reference TRBV5-8 and TRBJ2-3): EAGVTQSPTHLIKTRGQQATLRCSPISGHTSVYWYQQALGLGLQFLLWYDEGEERNRGNFPPRFSGRQFPNYSSELNVNALELEDSALYLCASSAWGGTDTQYFGPGTRLTVL.

The chain joins TRBV4-1 to TRBJ2-7; maybe TRBD2 (6 bases). The CDR3 runs to 15 residues. Germline loops: CDR1 MGHRA, CDR2 YSYEKL. V lost 0 bases and J lost 2, with 11 bases in between. The CDR3 region is CASSQERDLPYEQYF. CDR3 sequence (DNA): TGCGCCAGCAGCCAAGAGCGGGACCTACCCTACGAGCAGTACTTC.